This entry lists 19 T cell receptor beta chains sequenced from one sample in a study of blood T cells in healthy people across ages. A second 7 to 11 cycle PCR used barcoded and J-beta primers. In TCRdb, the 5' RACE reads were re-called with MiXCR into one record per CDR3 protein. The sample holds roughly 560,000 distinct CDR3 sequences, more than 20% seen once. This sample was also put to use in a study of T cells of mothers and their children.

The sequenced sample was blood. These receptors all come from a boy between 10 and 17 years old in good health.

J is TRBJ1-4 and V is TRBV7-9; no reliable D call. The ends were cut back, 0 bases at V and 0 bases at J, with 11 bases in the middle. Germline lookup yields CDR1 SEHNR and CDR2 FQNEAQ (reference sequence). The CDR3 is 17 amino acids. The CDR3 sequence is CASSLAAGLATNEKLFF. CDR3 DNA: TGTGCCAGCAGCTTAGCCGCAGGACTTGCAACTAATGAAAAACTGTTTTTT. Full variable domain (remainder filled in from reference TRBV7-9 and TRBJ1-4): DTGVSQNPRHKITKRGQNVTFRCDPISEHNRLYWYRQTLGQGPEFLTYFQNEAQLEKSRLLSDRFSAERPKGSFSTLEIQRTEQGDSAMYLCASSLAAGLATNEKLFFGSGTQLSVL.

The chain links TRBV12-3 or TRBV12-4 to TRBJ2-7; D is uncertain. The CDR3 is 14 amino acids. Trimming stripped 1 base from V and 1 base from J, with 8 bases between. CDR3 nucleotides: TGTGCCAGCAGTTTAGAACAGCGATCCTACGAGCAGTACTTC. Its protein product is CASSLEQRSYEQYF.

The V and J genes are TRBV4-3 and TRBJ1-3; D ambiguous. CDR1 and CDR2 from the germline V gene are LGHNA and YSLEER. V lost 0 bases, J lost 4 bases, and 13 bases lay in between. This CDR3 is built from 16 residues. In nucleotides, the CDR3 is TGCGCCAGCAGCCAAGATCTTTCACAATCCGGAAACACCATATATTTT. Its translation: CASSQDLSQSGNTIYF.

The chain combines TRBV4-3 with TRBJ2-1; a weak D match, TRBD2 (5 bases). Trimming left V 0 bases short and J 8 bases short, with 26 bases between. Germline V gene sequence: CDR1 LGHNA, CDR2 YSLEER. The CDR3 covers 19 residues. CDR3 sequence (DNA): TGCGCCAGCAGCCAAGATAGTATATCGAGGGTCACCAAAGCCGATGAGCAGTTCTTC. It yields the protein CASSQDSISRVTKADEQFF.

This clonotype was observed many times. The V gene is TRBV28, the J gene TRBJ2-3; 10 bases align to TRBD2. There are 17 residues in the CDR3. CDR1 and CDR2 (germline): MDHEN, SYDVKM. Trimming at V came to 4 bases and at J to 3 bases, leaving 10 bases not matched to a gene. This CDR3 reads CASSSPGTSVRTDTQYF. CDR3 sequence (DNA): TGTGCCAGCAGTTCCCCCGGGACTAGCGTGAGAACAGATACGCAGTATTTT.

Concerning this clonotype itself: Its ends do not fully match the called genes, so a read error is possible. V is TRBV20-1 and J is TRBJ2-5; TRBD1 matches at 7 bases. The CDR3 extends over 14 amino acids. Germline V gene sequence: CDR1 DFQATT, CDR2 SNEGSKA (reference sequence). In DNA form, the CDR3 reads TGCAGTGCAAGAGAGACAGGGTCCAAGAGAACCCAGTACTTC. Translating gives CSARETGSKRTQYF.

This clonotype was seen a few times. The rearrangement links TRBV20-1 to TRBJ1-1; 8 bases align to TRBD1. CDR3 length: 10 residues. V lost 6 bases and J lost 11; bases outside the gene matches: 5. The germline CDR1 and CDR2 sequences are DFQATT and SNEGSKA (reference sequence). Here the CDR3 reads CSAPRGLAFF. In DNA form, the CDR3 reads TGCAGTGCCCCCAGGGGGCTTGCTTTCTTT.

This chain links TRBV7-2 with TRBJ2-3; perhaps D is TRBD1 or TRBD2 (5 bases each). CDR3 length: 15 residues. The V gene's germline CDR1 is SGHTA and CDR2 FQGNSA. Deletions cut 5 bases from V and 2 bases from J, with 14 bases between. CDR3 amino acids: CASSKPGDLTDTQYF. The CDR3, as DNA: TGTGCCAGCAGCAAGCCCGGGGACCTCACAGATACGCAGTATTTT.

This clonotype was counted only a few times. The genes are TRBV30 and TRBJ2-1; 11 positions match TRBD2. The trim removed 8 bases at V and 13 bases at J, leaving 7 bases unmatched. Germline CDR1 GTSNPN, CDR2 SVGIG (reference sequence). This CDR3 region has 11 residues. The chain's CDR3 is CAGRSGGAQFF. The CDR3 nucleotides read TGTGCCGGCCGTAGCGGGGGGGCTCAGTTCTTC. Drawing the rest from reference TRBV30 and TRBJ2-1, the complete variable domain is SQTIHQWPATLVQPVGSPLSLECTVEGTSNPNLYWYRQAAGRGLQLLFYSVGIGQISSEVPQNLSASRPQDRQFILSSKKLLLSDSGFYLCAGRSGGAQFFGPGTRLTVL.

This clonotype was picked up a small number of times. The chain links TRBV4-3 to TRBJ1-4, with TRBD1 matching over 8 bases. CDR1 is LGHNA, CDR2 YSLEER, per germline. The V gene end was trimmed by 1 base and the J gene end by 7 bases; junction bases not matched to a gene: 2. The CDR3 contains 14 residues. CDR3 in amino acids: CASSQGTGLEKLFF. The CDR3 nucleotides read TGCGCCAGCAGCCAAGGGACAGGGCTTGAAAAACTGTTTTTT.

A few counts support this clonotype. The rearrangement uses TRBV6-1 and TRBJ2-1; D is perhaps TRBD2 (6 bases). Germline CDR1 MNHNS, CDR2 SASEGT. CDR3 length: 15 amino acids. V was cut by 1 base and J by 1 base, with 8 bases left in between. CDR3 nucleotides: TGTGCCAGCAGTGAAGACGGGGGTTCCTACAATGAGCAGTTCTTC. Translating gives CASSEDGGSYNEQFF.

The gene calls are TRBV28 and TRBJ1-4; D gene uncertain. From germline, CDR1 is MDHEN and CDR2 SYDVKM. V was clipped by 6 bases and J by 0 bases, with 11 bases between them. This CDR3 comprises 15 residues. The CDR3 DNA reads as TGTGCCAGCAGACCCTACACTGCAACTAATGAAAAACTGTTTTTT. It yields the protein CASRPYTATNEKLFF.

V gene TRBV18 combines with J gene TRBJ2-4; 10 bases are shared with TRBD1. Germline lookup yields CDR1 KGHSH and CDR2 LQKENI. J gave up 7 bases and V 4 bases, and 4 bases lay outside the gene matches. The CDR3 is 14 residues long. CDR3 amino acids: CASSLGQGENIQYF. CDR3 DNA sequence: TGTGCCAGCTCACTCGGACAGGGGGAGAACATTCAGTACTTC.

The rearrangement joins TRBV7-9 to TRBJ2-1; TRBD1 aligns across 8 bases. The germline V gene encodes CDR1 SEHNR and CDR2 FQNEAQ (reference sequence). V lost 6 bases and J lost 6; bases outside the gene matches: 7. The CDR3 extends over 14 amino acids. CDR3 loop: CASRQGQGGNEQFF. The CDR3 region has the DNA TGTGCCAGCAGACAAGGACAGGGTGGCAATGAGCAGTTCTTC.

The chain has TRBV24-1 and TRBJ1-2, with a weak D call TRBD1 (5 bases). CDR1 KGHDR and CDR2 SFDVKD come from the germline V gene. The CDR3 has 13 residues. V dropped 3 bases and J dropped 6 bases, with 10 bases sitting between them. The CDR3 loop reads CATSDMGLNGYTF. The CDR3, as DNA: TGTGCCACCAGTGATATGGGGCTTAATGGCTACACCTTC.

This clonotype came up a few times. The J gene is TRBJ2-1, the V gene TRBV24-1, with D possibly matching TRBD2 (6 bases). The CDR3 totals 17 residues. Looked up from germline, CDR1 is KGHDR and CDR2 is SFDVKD. V was pared by 7 bases and J by 9 bases, with 27 bases between. CDR3 DNA sequence: TGTGCCACCAGCACAACAACCGGGACTTCCAGCCTCAGTGAGCAGTTCTTC. This sequence encodes CATSTTTGTSSLSEQFF.

The genes are TRBV9 and TRBJ1-5; D may be TRBD1 (5 bases). The CDR3 is 16 residues long. Trimming took off 0 bases at V and 0 bases at J, with 10 bases between the two ends. CDR1 and CDR2 (germline): SGDLS, YYNGEE. Here the CDR3 DNA reads TGTGCCAGCAGCGTAGGAGGACAAGATAGCAATCAGCCCCAGCATTTT. Translated: CASSVGGQDSNQPQHF.

Concerning this clonotype itself: Germline is not matched at one junction end, which may reflect a read error. V gene TRBV28 combines with J gene TRBJ1-4; TRBD1 matches at 7 bases. The germline V gene encodes CDR1 MDHEN and CDR2 SYDVKM. The CDR3 is made up of 18 amino acids. CDR3 amino acids: CASSWVLRRRQGNEQLFF. CDR3 DNA sequence: TGTGCCAGCAGTTGGGTCCTTCGCCGCCGACAGGGAAATGAACAACTGTTTTTT.

The chain joins TRBV3-1 to TRBJ2-2; D unclear. V gave up 0 bases and J gave up 6 bases, with 17 bases separating them. CDR1 is LGHDT and CDR2 is YNNKEL in the germline V gene (reference sequence). This CDR3 is 17 amino acids long. In DNA form, the CDR3 reads TGTGCCAGCAGCCAAGATCGGACGGTAGTTCGGTCCGGGGAGCTGTTTTTT. Translating it yields CASSQDRTVVRSGELFF.